Below, 25 T cell receptor beta chains from the same sample are listed, as sequenced in a study of OX40 agonist ivuxolimab in advanced cancers. Measured with immunoSEQ multiplex PCR; TCRdb has only the in-frame clones, and not every one. This table has around 62,000 clones, about nine tenths appearing once. Source: CD4+ or CD8+ T cells sorted from blood, taken in a trial of the OX40 agonist ivuxolimab. The receptors derive from an adult with an advanced solid tumor such as melanoma, head and neck, liver or kidney cancer.

V and J are TRBV29-1 and TRBJ2-7; possibly TRBD1 for D (6 bases). The CDR3 has 12 amino acids. V lost 6 bases to trimming and J lost 3 bases, with 12 bases between them. Germline lookup yields CDR1 SQVTM and CDR2 ANQGSEA. The CDR3: CSVIRDNYEQYF. The CDR3 DNA follows: TGCAGCGTCATCCGGGACAACTACGAGCAGTACTTC.

This chain joins TRBV6-5 and TRBJ2-3, with D unclear. Germline V gene data show CDR1 as MNHEY and CDR2 as SVGAGI. Trimming cost V 6 bases and J 8 bases, with 9 bases left between them. This CDR3 has 11 residues. CDR3 nucleotides: TGTGCCAGCAGGACTGGAATTACGCAGTATTTT. It is translated as CASRTGITQYF.

This clone was counted between two and nine times. CDR3 bases: TGTGCCAGTAGTATCAACAGGGCTGCGGACACTGAAGCTTTCTTT. Translation: CASSINRAADTEAFF. This sequence joins TRBV19 and TRBJ1-1; D perhaps matches TRBD1 (6 bases). The CDR3 covers 15 residues. Germline CDR1 LNHDA, CDR2 SQIVND (reference sequence). Trimming removed 3 bases from V and 3 bases from J, with 14 bases in between. The full variable domain, with the rest looked up from reference TRBV19 and TRBJ1-1, is DGGITQSPKYLFRKEGQNVTLSCEQNLNHDAMYWYRQDPGQGLRLIYYSQIVNDFQKGDIAEGYSVSREKKESFPLTVTSAQKNPTAFYLCASSINRAADTEAFFGQGTRLTVV.

V usage is TRBV27 and J usage is TRBJ2-7; 10 bases fit TRBD2. Unmatched junction bases numbered 5, after V lost 6 bases and J lost 3 bases. This CDR3 comprises 14 residues. Germline loops: CDR1 MNHEY, CDR2 SMNVEV (reference sequence). CDR3 residues: CASSPTSGHYEQYF. CDR3 DNA: TGTGCCAGCAGCCCGACTAGCGGGCACTACGAGCAGTACTTC.

The chain joins TRBV2 to TRBJ2-7, with 9 bases that match TRBD2. The CDR3 length is 16 residues. The V segment lost 0 bases and the J segment 0 bases; nucleotides outside the gene matches: 3. Germline CDR1 is SNHLY and CDR2 is FYNNEI. CDR3 sequence reads: CASSEALSGSSYEQYF. CDR3 DNA: TGTGCCAGCAGTGAAGCGCTTAGCGGGAGCTCCTACGAGCAGTACTTC.

By sample share, this clone is medium-sized. V is TRBV7-9 and J is TRBJ1-5; D perhaps matches TRBD1 (5 bases). CDR1 and CDR2 (germline): SEHNR, FQNEAQ (reference sequence). The CDR3 is made up of 12 amino acids. Between the trimmed V and J ends, which lost 5 bases and 7 bases, there was a span of 9 bases. This CDR3 reads CASSRDEQPQHF. In DNA form, the CDR3 reads TGTGCCAGCAGCCGGGACGAGCAGCCCCAGCATTTT.

This chain connects TRBV6-1 to TRBJ1-1; tentatively, D is TRBD1 (5 bases). CDR1 is MNHNS, CDR2 SASEGT, per germline. V lost 3 bases, J lost 1 base, and 9 bases lay in between. This CDR3 spans 14 amino acids. In DNA, the CDR3 is TGTGCCAGCAGTGAGGACATAACGAACACTGAAGCTTTCTTT. Translation gives CASSEDITNTEAFF.

V usage is TRBV27 and J usage is TRBJ2-7; 10 nucleotides agree with TRBD2. J lost 2 bases, V lost 5 bases, and 6 bases had no gene match. The CDR3 extends over 15 amino acids. The germline gives CDR1 MNHEY, CDR2 SMNVEV (reference sequence). CDR3 residues: CASSPGLASTYEQYF. In nucleotides, the CDR3 is TGTGCCAGCAGTCCGGGACTAGCGTCGACCTACGAGCAGTACTTC.

The chain employs TRBV30 and TRBJ2-2; D remains unclear. Germline-derived CDR1 and CDR2 are GTSNPN and SVGIG (reference sequence). Trimming cost V 2 bases and J 3 bases, with 7 bases left between them. The CDR3 length is 13 residues. In nucleotides, the CDR3 is TGTGCCTGGAGTACCCCCTACACCGGGGAGCTGTTTTTT. Residues: CAWSTPYTGELFF.

The chain has TRBV27 and TRBJ2-7, with D possibly being TRBD2 (5 bases). Looked up from germline, CDR1 is MNHEY and CDR2 is SMNVEV (reference sequence). V was cut by 5 bases and J by 2 bases, with 10 bases left in between. CDR3 length equals 13 residues. CDR3 coding DNA: TGTGCCAGCAGTCCGCGGGCCGCCTACGAGCAGTACTTC. Translating gives CASSPRAAYEQYF.

The V call is TRBV28, the J call TRBJ2-1, with D possibly TRBD2 on 6 matching bases. Between the trimmed V and J ends, which lost 5 bases and 10 bases, there was a span of 6 bases. The CDR3 is 10 amino acids. Germline V gene lookup returns CDR1 MDHEN and CDR2 SYDVKM. The CDR3 DNA reads TGTGCCAGCAGTCGGGGGGAGCAGTTCTTC. Its protein product is CASSRGEQFF.

The chain is built from TRBV19 and TRBJ1-5, with D possibly being TRBD1 (6 bases). CDR1 LNHDA and CDR2 SQIVND come from the germline V gene (reference sequence). The CDR3 runs to 16 residues. V dropped 5 bases and J dropped 4 bases, with 18 bases sitting between them. The CDR3 DNA is TGTGCCAGTAGTCGACCCGAGGGGGGCGCAAATCAGCCCCAGCATTTT. Its protein product is CASSRPEGGANQPQHF.

The V call is TRBV4-1, the J call TRBJ1-2, with D unclear. The V end lost 0 bases, the J end lost 8 bases, and 13 bases lay between the germline ends. The CDR3 is made up of 14 amino acids. Germline V CDR1 and CDR2: MGHRA, YSYEKL. CDR3 DNA: TGCGCCAGCAGCCAAGATATGGGCCGTGGGGGCTACACCTTC. This codes for CASSQDMGRGGYTF.

The chain carries TRBV5-8 and TRBJ1-1; the D gene is possibly TRBD1 (5 bases). Per the germline V gene, CDR1 is SGHTS and CDR2 is YDEGEE. Trimming shortened V by 1 base and J by 4 bases, and 11 bases separated the two germline ends. This CDR3 region has 14 residues. CDR3 amino acids: CASSLSRATTEAFF. The CDR3 bases are TGTGCCAGCAGCTTGAGCAGGGCGACCACTGAAGCTTTCTTT.

The chain links TRBV19 to TRBJ1-1; D not certain. There are 15 residues in the CDR3. The germline CDR1 and CDR2 sequences are LNHDA and SQIVND (reference sequence). The germline V and J ends were trimmed by 5 bases and 3 bases, with 16 bases remaining between them. CDR3 nucleotides: TGTGCCAGTAGTGACGAGCTCGGAAGGGACACTGAAGCTTTCTTT. It yields the protein CASSDELGRDTEAFF. Full variable domain (rest looked up from reference TRBV19 and TRBJ1-1): DGGITQSPKYLFRKEGQNVTLSCEQNLNHDAMYWYRQDPGQGLRLIYYSQIVNDFQKGDIAEGYSVSREKKESFPLTVTSAQKNPTAFYLCASSDELGRDTEAFFGQGTRLTVV.

The rearrangement links TRBV7-3 to TRBJ2-1; a weak D match, TRBD2 (6 bases). Between the trimmed V and J ends, which lost 4 bases and 0 bases, there was a span of 16 bases. CDR1 and CDR2 (germline): SGHTA, FQGTGA. The CDR3 extends over 17 amino acids. DNA for the CDR3: TGTGCCAGCAGCTCCTCGGGACTTCGGAGCTCCTACAATGAGCAGTTCTTC. This codes for CASSSSGLRSSYNEQFF. Full variable domain (rest looked up from reference TRBV7-3 and TRBJ2-1): GAGVSQTPSNKVTEKGKYVELRCDPISGHTALYWYRQSLGQGPEFLIYFQGTGAADDSGLPNDRFFAVRPEGSVSTLKIQRTERGDSAVYLCASSSSGLRSSYNEQFFGPGTRLTVL.

The chain joins TRBV6-5 to TRBJ1-1; no clear D. V was pared by 5 bases and J by 4 bases, with 14 bases between. The germline gives CDR1 MNHEY, CDR2 SVGAGI. The CDR3 is made up of 14 amino acids. CDR3 nucleotides: TGTGCCAGCAGTGCCCCGGGAAGTTTCACTGAAGCTTTCTTT. Its protein product is CASSAPGSFTEAFF.

This clone was counted a single time. This chain joins TRBV6-5 and TRBJ2-1, with 8 nucleotides matching TRBD1. Germline trimming cut 3 bases from V and 4 bases from J; bases unmatched to any gene: 5. Germline V gene lookup returns CDR1 MNHEY and CDR2 SVGAGI. This CDR3 has 15 residues. CDR3 DNA: TGTGCCAGCAGTTATATCGGACAGGGTTACAATGAGCAGTTCTTC. Translating it yields CASSYIGQGYNEQFF.

V and J are TRBV9 and TRBJ2-1; D is possibly TRBD2 (6 bases). The CDR3 loop spans 15 amino acids. CDR1 and CDR2 from the germline V gene are SGDLS and YYNGEE. The V gene lost 4 bases and the J gene lost 4 bases, with 15 bases spanning the gap. CDR3 amino acids: CASSPPDGRYNEQFF. CDR3 sequence (DNA): TGTGCCAGCAGCCCCCCCGATGGGAGGTACAATGAGCAGTTCTTC.

This sequence joins TRBV9 and TRBJ1-2; 9 positions agree with TRBD1. This CDR3 has 14 amino acids. Germline lookup yields CDR1 SGDLS and CDR2 YYNGEE. V shed 3 bases, J shed 7 bases, and the junction held 7 bases outside the gene matches. CDR3 DNA: TGTGCCAGCAGCGGAAAGGGACAGGGTCGTGGCTACACCTTC. It yields the protein CASSGKGQGRGYTF.

This clone was seen only once. V usage is TRBV30 and J usage is TRBJ2-1; TRBD2 matches at 8 bases. Germline assignment: CDR1 GTSNPN and CDR2 SVGIG (reference sequence). The CDR3 has 14 amino acids. The CDR3 reads CAYTTSAAYNEQFF. The CDR3, as DNA: TGTGCTTACACGACTAGCGCAGCCTACAATGAGCAGTTCTTC.

The chain is built from TRBV7-9 and TRBJ2-3; D is perhaps TRBD2 (5 bases). Per germline, CDR1 SEHNR and CDR2 FQNEAQ (reference sequence). Deletions cut 7 bases from V and 4 bases from J, with 18 bases between. This CDR3 comprises 15 residues. CDR3 amino acids: CASTGEGVNPDTQYF. The CDR3 coding sequence is TGTGCCAGCACCGGTGAGGGAGTCAACCCAGATACGCAGTATTTT.

This clone appeared a single time. The J gene is TRBJ2-7, the V gene TRBV4-2, with a weak D call TRBD2 (6 bases). V was trimmed by 4 bases and J by 2 bases, leaving 18 bases between them. CDR1 is LGHNA, CDR2 YNFKEQ, per germline. CDR3 length: 16 amino acids. CDR3 region: CASSPGDQRATYEQYF. The CDR3, as DNA: TGTGCCAGCAGCCCGGGGGACCAGCGGGCAACCTACGAGCAGTACTTC.

The chain carries TRBV25-1 and TRBJ1-2, with TRBD1 matching over 8 bases. Germline values: CDR1 MGHDK, CDR2 SYGVNS. Trimming removed 8 bases from V and 3 bases from J; junction bases left unmatched: 5. The CDR3 extends over 13 amino acids. CDR3 coding DNA: TGTGCCAGCCGGGACAGGAGCTACTATGGCTACACCTTC. The encoded protein is CASRDRSYYGYTF.

This chain uses TRBV19 with TRBJ1-6; unclear D gene. There are 19 residues in the CDR3. Trimming left V 2 bases short and J 0 bases short, with 17 bases between. Looked up from germline, CDR1 is LNHDA and CDR2 is SQIVND (reference sequence). CDR3 region: CASSINRAGGFSYNSPLHF. The DNA of the CDR3 is TGTGCCAGTAGTATAAATCGGGCAGGCGGATTCTCCTATAATTCACCCCTCCACTTT.